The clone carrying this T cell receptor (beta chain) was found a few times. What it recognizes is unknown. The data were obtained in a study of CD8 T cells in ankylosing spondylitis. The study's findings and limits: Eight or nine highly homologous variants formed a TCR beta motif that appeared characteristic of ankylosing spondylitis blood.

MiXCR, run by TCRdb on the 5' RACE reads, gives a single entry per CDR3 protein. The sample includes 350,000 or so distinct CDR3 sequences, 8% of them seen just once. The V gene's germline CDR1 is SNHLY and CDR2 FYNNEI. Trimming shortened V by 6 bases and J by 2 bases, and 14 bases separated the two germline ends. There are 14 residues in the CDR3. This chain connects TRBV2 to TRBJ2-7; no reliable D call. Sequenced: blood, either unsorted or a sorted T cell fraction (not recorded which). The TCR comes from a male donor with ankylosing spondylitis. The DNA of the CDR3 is TGTGCCAGCAGGGAGTTTCAAGAAACCTACGAGCAGTACTTC. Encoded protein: CASREFQETYEQYF.